This TCR beta chain was profiled in a study of T cells in Graves' hyperthyroidism and ophthalmopathy. Study observations and caveats: Ophthalmopathy and stable hyperthyroidism were told apart by a 13 V-J model.

TCR beta CDR3 sequences were amplified from RNA transcripts. A set of HTBI primers served as the primers for a first-round RT-PCR of the TCR CDR3. TCRdb ran MiXCR on the multiplex PCR reads and lists one entry per CDR3 protein. The sample has some 740,000 distinct CDR3 sequences; around 15% are singletons. As regards this clonotype: Its target is not known.

The CDR3 covers 15 residues. Germline CDR1 MGHRA, CDR2 YSYEKL. Trimming stripped 5 bases from V and 4 bases from J, with 18 bases between. Exclusion of a patient resulted from uncontrolled infection, other autoimmune disease, pregnancy or lactation. Clinical symptoms, serum thyroxine, TRAb, thyroid ultrasound and orbital computed tomography established diagnosis. The chain is built from TRBV4-1 and TRBJ2-7; the D gene is possibly TRBD2 (5 bases). The receptor comes from a woman between 18 and 30 years old with Graves' hyperthyroidism. Material: blood. CDR3 in DNA: TGCGCCAGCAGCAGGGAGCCAACTAAGGATTACGAGCAGTACTTC. Protein sequence: CASSREPTKDYEQYF.